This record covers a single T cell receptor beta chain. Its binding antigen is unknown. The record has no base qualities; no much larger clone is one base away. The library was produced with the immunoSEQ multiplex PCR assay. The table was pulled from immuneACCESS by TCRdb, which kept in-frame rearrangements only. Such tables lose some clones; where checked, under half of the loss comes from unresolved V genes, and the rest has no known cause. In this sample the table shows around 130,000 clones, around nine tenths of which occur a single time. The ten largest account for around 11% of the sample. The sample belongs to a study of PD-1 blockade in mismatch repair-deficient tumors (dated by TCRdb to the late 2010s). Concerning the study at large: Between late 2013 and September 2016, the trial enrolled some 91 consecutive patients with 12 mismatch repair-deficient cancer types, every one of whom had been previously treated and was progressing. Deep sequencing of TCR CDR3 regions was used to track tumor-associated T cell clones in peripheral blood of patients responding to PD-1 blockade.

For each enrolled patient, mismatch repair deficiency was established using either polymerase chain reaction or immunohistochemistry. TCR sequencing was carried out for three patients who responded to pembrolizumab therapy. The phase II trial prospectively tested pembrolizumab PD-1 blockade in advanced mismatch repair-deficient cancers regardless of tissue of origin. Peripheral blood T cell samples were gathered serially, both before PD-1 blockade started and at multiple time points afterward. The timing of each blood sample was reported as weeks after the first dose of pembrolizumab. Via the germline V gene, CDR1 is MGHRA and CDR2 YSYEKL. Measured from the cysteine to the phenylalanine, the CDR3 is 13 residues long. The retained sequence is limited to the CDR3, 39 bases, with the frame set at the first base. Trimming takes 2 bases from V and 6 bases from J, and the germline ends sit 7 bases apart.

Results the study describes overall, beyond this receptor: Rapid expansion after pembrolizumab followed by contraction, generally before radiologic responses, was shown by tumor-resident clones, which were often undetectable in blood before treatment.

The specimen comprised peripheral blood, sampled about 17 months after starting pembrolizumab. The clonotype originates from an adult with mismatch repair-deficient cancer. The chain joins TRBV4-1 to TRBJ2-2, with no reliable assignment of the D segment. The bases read TGCGCCAGCAGCCAAACTTCCGCCGGGGAGCTGTTTTTT. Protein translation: CASSQTSAGELFF.